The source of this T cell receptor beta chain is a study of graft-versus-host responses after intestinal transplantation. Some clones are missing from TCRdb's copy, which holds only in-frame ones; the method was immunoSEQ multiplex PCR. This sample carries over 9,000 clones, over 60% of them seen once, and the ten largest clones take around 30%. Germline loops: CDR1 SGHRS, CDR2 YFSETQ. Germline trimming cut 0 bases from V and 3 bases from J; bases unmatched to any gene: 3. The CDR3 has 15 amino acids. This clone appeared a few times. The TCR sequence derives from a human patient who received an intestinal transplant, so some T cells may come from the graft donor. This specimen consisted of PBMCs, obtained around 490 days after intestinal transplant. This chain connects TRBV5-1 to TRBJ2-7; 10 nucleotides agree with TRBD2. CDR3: CASSLASGSFYEQYF. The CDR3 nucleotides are TGCGCCAGCAGCTTGGCTAGCGGGAGTTTCTACGAGCAGTACTTC.